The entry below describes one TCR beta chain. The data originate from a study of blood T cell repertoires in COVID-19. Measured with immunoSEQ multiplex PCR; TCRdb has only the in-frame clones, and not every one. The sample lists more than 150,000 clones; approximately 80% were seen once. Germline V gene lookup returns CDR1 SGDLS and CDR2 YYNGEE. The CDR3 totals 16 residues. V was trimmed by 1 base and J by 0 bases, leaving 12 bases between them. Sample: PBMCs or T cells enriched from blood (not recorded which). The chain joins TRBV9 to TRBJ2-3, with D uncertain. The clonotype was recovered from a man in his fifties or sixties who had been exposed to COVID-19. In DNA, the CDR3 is TGTGCCAGCAGCGTAACTGGTAGCCGGAGCACAGATACGCAGTATTTT. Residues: CASSVTGSRSTDTQYF.